The 30 T cell receptor beta chains presented below share a single source sample, sequenced in a study of CD8 T cells in Susac syndrome. A quantity of roughly 0.5 to 1 ug RNA underwent reverse transcription using random hexamers. TCRdb re-derived calls from the immunoSEQ multiplex PCR reads in MiXCR, one entry per CDR3 protein. The sample shows more than 65,000 distinct CDR3 sequences, around 93% of them seen only once. The sample taken for sequencing was CD8+ T cells from PBMCs. The origin of the receptors is a human donor with Susac syndrome.

The chain combines TRBV18 with TRBJ2-3; TRBD2 matches at 9 bases. This CDR3 has 16 residues. The junction had 4 bases not matched to a gene; V was cut back by 3 bases and J by 0 bases. Germline assignment: CDR1 KGHSH and CDR2 LQKENI. The CDR3 DNA reads as TGTGCCAGCTCACCGACTAGCGGCCCTAGCACAGATACGCAGTATTTT. It encodes CASSPTSGPSTDTQYF.

V is TRBV9 and J is TRBJ1-2, with D possibly being TRBD1 (5 bases). The V and J ends lost 0 bases and 1 base respectively, with 13 bases between them. Looked up from germline, CDR1 is SGDLS and CDR2 is YYNGEE. This CDR3 region has 16 residues. Here the CDR3 DNA reads TGTGCCAGCAGCGTAGACCGTGGGCAGGGTAACTATGGCTACACCTTC. Amino acid sequence: CASSVDRGQGNYGYTF. Using reference TRBV9 and TRBJ1-2 for the parts outside the CDR3, the full variable domain is DSGVTQTPKHLITATGQRVTLRCSPRSGDLSVYWYQQSLDQGLQFLIQYYNGEERAKGNILERFSAQQFPDLHSELNLSSLELGDSALYFCASSVDRGQGNYGYTFGSGTRLTVV.

The V and J genes are TRBV6-2 or TRBV6-3 and TRBJ2-7; no clear D gene. Trimming took off 6 bases at V and 2 bases at J, with 11 bases between the two ends. CDR1 MNHEY and CDR2 SVGEGT come from the germline V gene. This CDR3 is built from 13 residues. CDR3 sequence reads: CASSLTVPYEQYF. The CDR3 nucleotides are TGTGCCAGCAGCTTAACGGTTCCCTACGAGCAGTACTTC.

The chain has TRBV7-2 and TRBJ2-7, with D unresolved. Per the germline V gene, CDR1 is SGHTA and CDR2 is FQGNSA. The ends were cut back, 2 bases at V and 1 base at J, with 0 bases in the middle. The CDR3 spans 11 residues. CDR3 nucleotide sequence: TGTGCCAGCAGCTTATCCTACGAGCAGTACTTC. Translating gives CASSLSYEQYF.

This clonotype has only one observation. The rearrangement links TRBV25-1 to TRBJ1-2; no clear D gene. The CDR3 sequence is 12 residues long. The germline V and J ends were trimmed by 2 bases and 8 bases, with 9 bases remaining between them. Germline V gives CDR1 MGHDK, CDR2 SYGVNS. The CDR3 DNA reads as TGTGCCAGCAGTGAACATGGCGGCGGCTACACCTTC. It encodes CASSEHGGGYTF.

The rearrangement links TRBV29-1 to TRBJ1-1; no clear D gene. Germline V gives CDR1 SQVTM, CDR2 ANQGSEA. Trimming removed 2 bases at V and 3 bases at J, with 7 bases between. The CDR3 has 12 amino acids. The CDR3, as DNA: TGCAGCGTTGAAAGGACGTACACTGAAGCTTTCTTT. Translating it yields CSVERTYTEAFF.

This chain connects TRBV20-1 to TRBJ2-3; TRBD2 agrees at 11 bases. The germline gives CDR1 DFQATT, CDR2 SNEGSKA (reference sequence). CDR3 length: 19 residues. The ends lost 6 bases at V and 1 base at J; junction bases unmatched: 18. CDR3 loop: CSATLTGLADPWGTDTQYF. CDR3 coding DNA: TGCAGTGCCACTTTAACGGGACTAGCGGATCCCTGGGGCACAGATACGCAGTATTTT.

This chain uses TRBV18 with TRBJ1-1; tentatively, D is TRBD1 (5 bases). The V end was cut by 2 bases, the J end by 2 bases, with 15 bases between. Germline-derived CDR1 and CDR2 are KGHSH and LQKENI. CDR3 length: 16 residues. The DNA for the CDR3 is TGTGCCAGCTCACCAGAGGGCAGGGCGGATAACACTGAAGCTTTCTTT. Its translation is CASSPEGRADNTEAFF.

This clonotype was observed once. This chain connects TRBV6-4 to TRBJ2-1, with 10 bases matching TRBD2. Per germline, CDR1 MRHNA and CDR2 SNTAGT. V shed 5 bases and J 3 bases; nucleotides not matched to a gene: 1. This CDR3 has 14 residues. The CDR3 DNA reads as TGTGCCAGCAGTAAGCGGGAGGGCTACAATGAGCAGTTCTTC. It translates to CASSKREGYNEQFF.

This rearrangement joins TRBV9 to TRBJ2-1; 10 nucleotides line up with TRBD2. CDR1 is SGDLS, CDR2 YYNGEE, per germline. The CDR3 loop spans 15 amino acids. V lost 2 bases and J lost 7; bases outside the gene matches: 6. The CDR3 nucleotides read TGTGCCAGCAGCGTTCTAGCGGGAGCAAGGAATGAGCAGTTCTTC. Translated, it gives CASSVLAGARNEQFF.

V and J are TRBV7-9 and TRBJ2-1; D may be TRBD1 (7 bases). CDR1 is SEHNR and CDR2 is FQNEAQ in the germline V gene (reference sequence). This CDR3 contains 15 residues. V lost 7 bases to trimming and J lost 6 bases, with 19 bases between them. This CDR3 reads CASTESPGGSNEQFF. CDR3 DNA: TGTGCCAGCACCGAAAGCCCAGGGGGGAGCAATGAGCAGTTCTTC.

This clonotype was counted once. The chain has TRBV20-1 and TRBJ2-7; either TRBD1 or TRBD2 may supply D (5 bases each). Germline assignment: CDR1 DFQATT and CDR2 SNEGSKA (reference sequence). Trimming left V 3 bases short and J 0 bases short, with 21 bases between. CDR3 length equals 17 residues. The CDR3 spells CSASVRTLSGPSYEQYF. The CDR3 DNA sequence: TGCAGTGCTAGCGTTCGGACGCTATCGGGACCCTCCTACGAGCAGTACTTC.

J is TRBJ1-1 and V is TRBV30; D is possibly TRBD1 (5 bases). There are 12 residues in the CDR3. The V gene's germline CDR1 is GTSNPN and CDR2 SVGIG (reference sequence). Trimming removed 0 bases from V and 7 bases from J, with 9 bases in between. The CDR3: CAWSVRRVEAFF. The DNA for the CDR3 is TGTGCCTGGAGTGTACGCAGGGTTGAAGCTTTCTTT.

The rearrangement uses TRBV20-1 and TRBJ2-1; possibly TRBD1 or TRBD2 for D (5 bases each). Germline values: CDR1 DFQATT, CDR2 SNEGSKA (reference sequence). Trimming took 1 base from V and 2 from J, leaving 12 bases between them. The length of the CDR3 is 15 residues. The CDR3 is CSARGGASAYNEQFF. CDR3 bases: TGCAGTGCTAGAGGAGGGGCTTCCGCCTACAATGAGCAGTTCTTC.

This clonotype showed up just once. The chain employs TRBV4-3 and TRBJ2-3, with 10 bases lining up with TRBD2. Looked up from germline, CDR1 is LGHNA and CDR2 is YSLEER. The CDR3 has 17 amino acids. Trimming took 0 bases from V and 6 from J; bases not matched to a gene: 9. The CDR3 reads CASSQERLAGVGDTQYF. The CDR3 DNA follows: TGCGCCAGCAGCCAAGAGCGCCTAGCGGGAGTAGGGGATACGCAGTATTTT.

V gene TRBV13 combines with J gene TRBJ2-5; tentatively, D is TRBD1 or TRBD2 (5 bases each). Germline V gene lookup returns CDR1 PRHDT and CDR2 FYEKMQ (reference sequence). Trimming removed 4 bases from V and 5 bases from J, with 14 bases in between. The CDR3 totals 14 residues. The CDR3 sequence is CASSSGTDAETQYF. As DNA, the CDR3 is TGTGCCAGCAGCTCAGGGACGGACGCTGAGACCCAGTACTTC.

The V call is TRBV3-1, the J call TRBJ1-5; a possible D gene is TRBD1 (6 bases). The CDR3 loop spans 15 amino acids. Trimming pared 4 bases from V and 5 bases from J, leaving 15 bases between. Germline CDR1 and CDR2: LGHDT and YNNKEL (reference sequence). The CDR3 DNA follows: TGTGCCAGCAGCCTCACAGGGTTGGTCGATCAGCCCCAGCATTTT. Its protein product is CASSLTGLVDQPQHF.

The chain links TRBV20-1 to TRBJ2-1, with TRBD2 identical over 9 bases. Germline CDR1 is DFQATT and CDR2 is SNEGSKA (reference sequence). The CDR3 runs 14 residues. V lost 3 bases to trimming and J lost 4 bases; unmatched junction nucleotides: 4. The CDR3, as DNA: TGCAGTGCTAGTTCTAGCGGGAAATACAATGAGCAGTTCTTC. Translated: CSASSSGKYNEQFF.

CDR3 nucleotides: TGTGCCAGCAGCACTCCGGGACATAACCTCTACGAGCAGTACTTC. Translated, it gives CASSTPGHNLYEQYF. The chain combines TRBV12-3 or TRBV12-4 with TRBJ2-7, with a weak D call TRBD1 (6 bases). V lost 6 bases, J lost 3 bases, and 18 bases lay in between. CDR3 length: 15 residues.

This rearrangement joins TRBV20-1 to TRBJ1-1, with TRBD1 matching over 11 bases. This CDR3 is built from 16 residues. Germline trimming cut 4 bases from V and 5 bases from J; bases unmatched to any gene: 12. Germline-derived CDR1 and CDR2 are DFQATT and SNEGSKA (reference sequence). CDR3 sequence (DNA): TGCAGTGCTAAAGGGGTGGGACAGGGGGAAAGTACTGAAGCTTTCTTT. Its protein product is CSAKGVGQGESTEAFF.

The chain combines TRBV11-2 with TRBJ2-7; 7 bases agree with TRBD2. From germline, CDR1 is SGHAT and CDR2 FQNNGV. The V gene end was trimmed by 5 bases and the J gene end by 3 bases; junction bases not matched to a gene: 10. The CDR3 spans 15 residues. As DNA, the CDR3 is TGTGCCAGCAGCCCTGAGCGGGAATTAAACTACGAGCAGTACTTC. Residues: CASSPERELNYEQYF. The full variable domain, in which reference TRBV11-2 and TRBJ2-7 provide the parts outside the CDR3, is EAGVAQSPRYKIIEKRQSVAFWCNPISGHATLYWYQQILGQGPKLLIQFQNNGVVDDSQLPKDRFSAERLKGVDSTLKIQPAKLEDSAVYLCASSPERELNYEQYFGPGTRLTVT.

The DNA of the CDR3 is TGTGCCAGCAGCTATGGGGCAGGGACTGAAGCTTTCTTT. This encodes CASSYGAGTEAFF. The gene calls are TRBV5-6 and TRBJ1-1; D may be TRBD1 (5 bases). Trimming removed 3 bases from V and 5 bases from J, with 11 bases in between. Germline-derived CDR1 and CDR2 are SGHDT and YYEEEE. The length of the CDR3 is 13 residues.

For the CDR3, the DNA is TGCAGTGCTAGAGATTATTTAGGGACAGCCGATAGCAATCAGCCCCAGCATTTT. It specifies CSARDYLGTADSNQPQHF. The rearrangement links TRBV20-1 to TRBJ1-5, with 7 bases aligning to TRBD1. CDR3 length equals 18 residues. J lost 0 bases, V lost 0 bases, and 11 bases had no gene match. Germline assignment: CDR1 DFQATT and CDR2 SNEGSKA (reference sequence).

The chain is built from TRBV15 and TRBJ2-1; the match to TRBD2 covers 10 bases. This CDR3 is 15 amino acids long. Losses at the gene ends were 5 bases for V and 4 bases for J; bases not matched to a gene: 5. Germline CDR1 and CDR2: LNHNV and YYDKDF (reference sequence). CDR3 residues: CATSGLAERYNEQFF. CDR3 coding DNA: TGTGCCACCAGCGGACTAGCGGAGCGGTACAATGAGCAGTTCTTC. The whole variable domain, remainder taken from reference TRBV15 and TRBJ2-1, is DAMVIQNPRYQVTQFGKPVTLSCSQTLNHNVMYWYQQKSSQAPKLLFHYYDKDFNNEADTPDNFQSRRPNTSFCFLDIRSPGLGDTAMYLCATSGLAERYNEQFFGPGTRLTVL.

The chain recombines TRBV9 with TRBJ2-1; the D call may be TRBD1 or TRBD2 (5 bases each). Germline CDR1 SGDLS, CDR2 YYNGEE. The CDR3 sequence is 15 residues long. V was clipped by 3 bases and J by 3 bases, with 13 bases between them. CDR3 coding DNA: TGTGCCAGCAGCGCCGCCGGGACGGTCTACAATGAGCAGTTCTTC. Residues: CASSAAGTVYNEQFF.

The table lists this clonotype with a count of one. The chain is built from TRBV29-1 and TRBJ2-7; 11 nucleotides match TRBD2. V was pared by 7 bases and J by 6 bases, with 5 bases of the junction left unmatched. The CDR3 covers 12 residues. The V gene's germline CDR1 is SQVTM and CDR2 ANQGSEA. CDR3 DNA sequence: TGCAGCGCTTTAGCGGGAGGGGGCGAGCAGTACTTC. It encodes CSALAGGGEQYF.

The chain links TRBV29-1 to TRBJ1-1; tentative D call: TRBD1 (5 bases). Germline values: CDR1 SQVTM, CDR2 ANQGSEA. V was trimmed by 0 bases and J by 2 bases, leaving 13 bases between them. The CDR3 has 15 amino acids. The CDR3 nucleotides are TGCAGCGTTGAAGAATTGGGACGGACCAACACTGAAGCTTTCTTT. Its translation is CSVEELGRTNTEAFF.

This chain joins TRBV30 and TRBJ2-3; the D gene is possibly TRBD2 (6 bases). V dropped 2 bases and J dropped 2 bases, with 11 bases sitting between them. Germline lookup yields CDR1 GTSNPN and CDR2 SVGIG (reference sequence). CDR3 length: 14 amino acids. The CDR3 nucleotides read TGTGCCTGGAGTTGGGGACTGTACACAGATACGCAGTATTTT. It translates to CAWSWGLYTDTQYF. Drawing the rest from reference TRBV30 and TRBJ2-3, the complete variable domain is SQTIHQWPATLVQPVGSPLSLECTVEGTSNPNLYWYRQAAGRGLQLLFYSVGIGQISSEVPQNLSASRPQDRQFILSSKKLLLSDSGFYLCAWSWGLYTDTQYFGPGTRLTVL.

V gene TRBV20-1 combines with J gene TRBJ2-1; no firm D call. The CDR3 consists of 13 residues. Germline CDR1 reads DFQATT; CDR2 reads SNEGSKA (reference sequence). V lost 3 bases, J lost 4 bases, and 10 bases lay in between. This CDR3 is CSASPAEYNEQFF. CDR3 DNA sequence: TGCAGTGCTAGCCCCGCCGAATACAATGAGCAGTTCTTC.

The chain employs TRBV6-2 or TRBV6-3 and TRBJ2-1; 7 nucleotides align to TRBD1. Germline V gives CDR1 MNHEY, CDR2 SVGEGT. The CDR3 loop spans 17 amino acids. V shed 6 bases and J 0 bases; nucleotides not matched to a gene: 11. CDR3 nucleotides: TGTGCCAGCAGCCGACAGGGCATACAGAGCTCCTACAATGAGCAGTTCTTC. This codes for CASSRQGIQSSYNEQFF.